This TCR beta chain was observed in a study of CD8 T cells in ankylosing spondylitis. Points from the study as a whole: Made up of about eight highly homologous variants, a TCR beta motif appeared characteristic of ankylosing spondylitis blood. Reports of some motif variants in reactive arthritis synovial fluid and blood predate this one.

The CDR3 consists of 14 residues. The V gene's germline CDR1 is KGHDR and CDR2 SFDVKD. The V end was cut by 12 bases, the J end by 5 bases, with 19 bases between. One entry per CDR3 protein, called by TCRdb with MiXCR from the 5' RACE reads. The profile shows 300,000 to 400,000 distinct CDR3 sequences, 14% to 15% of them singletons. There are many counts of this clonotype. The antigen is not known. This sequence was found in a male donor with ankylosing spondylitis or in good health (not recorded which). The source material was blood, either unsorted or a sorted T cell fraction (not recorded which). This chain links TRBV24-1 with TRBJ1-5; D not certain. In DNA form, the CDR3 reads TGTGCCGCCAAAGCTTATAACAGACATCAGCCCCAGCATTTT. The encoded protein is CAAKAYNRHQPQHF.